This T cell receptor (beta chain) derives from a study of human T cells and chemical hapten exposure. The wider study: Throughout the approximately 26-week study, diphenylcyclopropenone was applied weekly to the patients' scalps.

Via MiXCR, TCRdb re-called the RACE reads, giving one row per CDR3 protein. The sample holds roughly 60,000 distinct CDR3 sequences, about 7% seen once. The CDR3 is 15 amino acids. V was shortened by 4 bases and J by 5 bases, with 18 bases between the two germline ends. CDR1 is LGHDT and CDR2 is YNNKEL in the germline V gene (reference sequence). As for time point: pre-sensitization, week 0. Treatment specified: therapeutic diphenylcyclopropenone sensitization with weekly scalp DPC. Prior to application of each patch test, blood was drawn. This clonotype has more than one count but fewer than ten. The sample here was whole blood, taken in connection with sensitization to the hapten diphenylcyclopropenone (DPC). The chain is built from TRBV3-1 and TRBJ2-7; no firm D call. The TCR originated in a woman in her twenties or thirties with alopecia areata. Some clones in this sample may be carry-over from other donors' samples. The CDR3 coding sequence is TGTGCCAGCAGCCCTGTTAACTATATAGCTAACGAGCAGTACTTC. Translation: CASSPVNYIANEQYF.